The source of this T cell receptor beta chain is a study of technical replicates of blood from a handful of donors. Trimming removed 6 bases from V and 4 bases from J, with 16 bases in between. Per the germline V gene, CDR1 is WSHSY and CDR2 is SAAADI. CDR3 length: 14 amino acids. This table comes from immunoSEQ multiplex PCR, and its TCRdb copy is limited to in-frame clones, with some not included. The sample includes some 70,000 clones, roughly 95% seen only once; the top ten take approximately 0.22%. The TCR originated in a human donor in good health. This chain joins TRBV10-2 and TRBJ2-7, with D possibly TRBD2 on 5 matching bases. Sequenced input: T cells isolated from PBMCs. This CDR3 is CASSETETGYEQYF. The CDR3 nucleotides are TGCGCCAGCAGCGAAACTGAGACGGGATACGAGCAGTACTTC.